This T cell receptor beta chain was recovered during a study of blood T cell repertoires in COVID-19 (TCRdb year 2020). The study in broad terms: The collaborator samples originated in the United States, Italy and Spain and spanned the acute and convalescent phases of COVID-19. The prospective study material was composed of cDNA or gDNA derived from T cells, B-cell-depleted T cells, or PBMCs. Deeply sampled blood TCRbeta repertoires from subjects exposed to, actively infected with, or recovered from COVID-19 were included in the dataset. Nearly every sample came with metadata listing a de-identified subject ID, COVID-19 status, age in years and sex. Where available, HLA class I and class II types were taken from metadata supplied by the sample provider and were not determined by assay-based typing. A freely available public database, intended as a resource for researchers studying the immune response to SARS-CoV-2, is where the repertoires were released. Samples were obtained from the ongoing ImmuneRACE study (first 160 participants) and from about 1,300 subjects provided by 6 global collaborators.

TCRbeta CDR3 regions were amplified from genomic DNA using the immunoSEQ Assay, a bias-controlled multiplex PCR. Concerning the study's data processing: The number of nucleated cells in each sample was estimated from the amplification of reference gene primers within the assay. To quantify the absolute abundance of each unique TCRbeta CDR3 rearrangement, sequence reads were collapsed and filtered. For each sample, productive Simpson clonality was calculated as the square root of Simpson's diversity index over productive rearrangements. TCRdb mirrors the immuneACCESS table, restricted to in-frame sequences. Some clones are absent from its copies; in checked studies, under half trace to an unresolved V gene, and the reason for the others is unknown. The DNA was the basis for D and trimming; V, J and clone size are from that table. The sample table contains over 130,000 clones; only one count was recorded for over 75% of them. About 3.2% of the sample is in the top ten clones.

Enrolling through a virtual design, the prospective study's participants ranged in age from roughly 18 to 89 years and lived across around 25 United States geographic areas. Cohort assignment in the prospective study relied on participant-reported clinical history from a screening survey and a study questionnaire. For ImmuneRACE Cohort 3, a participant was defined as recovered based on two consecutive negative NP/OP PCR tests, clearance by a healthcare professional, or resolution of symptoms. Each participant in the prospective study had whole blood, serum and a nasopharyngeal or oropharyngeal swab collected by mobile phlebotomists. Prospective study participants could optionally give additional blood draws and questionnaires over an approximately two-month period. Before DNA extraction, prospective study blood samples were shipped either frozen or at room temperature. The CDR3 measures 13 amino acids from cysteine to phenylalanine. CDR3 DNA is the only sequence kept; it has 39 bases, read in frame from the first base. V loses 1 base, J loses 5 bases, and the germline ends lie 8 bases apart. The germline V gene specifies SGHAT as CDR1 and FQNNGV as CDR2.

Turning to this clone: Its antigen remains unidentified. The input lacks base qualities; no much larger clone sits a single base away.

Study-wide conclusions, independent of this receptor: How much clinical and demographic metadata was included differed by source and by participant, and the metadata was provided uncurated.

Sequencing was carried out using PBMCs or T cells enriched from blood (not recorded which). The chain was built from TRBV11-2 and TRBJ1-1; the D region possibly corresponds to TRBD1 (5 bases align). The TCR comes from a woman aged 45-65 years who had recovered from COVID-19. CDR3 sequence: CASSLARATEAFF. The DNA is as follows: TGTGCCAGCAGCTTAGCCAGGGCAACTGAAGCTTTCTTT. Outside the CDR3, residues come from the reference TRBV11-2 and TRBJ1-1 proteins, so the full variable domain is: EAGVAQSPRYKIIEKRQSVAFWCNPISGHATLYWYQQILGQGPKLLIQFQNNGVVDDSQLPKDRFSAERLKGVDSTLKIQPAKLEDSAVYLCASSLARATEAFFGQGTRLTVV.